This T cell receptor (beta chain) was recorded in a study of control samples from healthy donors and cancer patients. The table came from immunoSEQ multiplex PCR; TCRdb's copy has only in-frame clones and leaves some out. The sample consists of more than 60,000 clones, 75% to 90% of them appearing once. V lost 8 bases to trimming and J lost 7 bases, with 14 bases between them. The CDR3 sequence is 13 residues long. Germline V CDR1 and CDR2: MDHEN, SYDVKM. The J gene is TRBJ2-2, the V gene TRBV28, with D maybe TRBD1 (6 bases). The sequencing sample was made of PBMCs. The receptor was derived from a woman in her forties or fifties with colorectal cancer. DNA for the CDR3: TGTGCCAGCCGCTTCAGGGGTGGCGGGGAGCTGTTTTTT. It yields the protein CASRFRGGGELFF.